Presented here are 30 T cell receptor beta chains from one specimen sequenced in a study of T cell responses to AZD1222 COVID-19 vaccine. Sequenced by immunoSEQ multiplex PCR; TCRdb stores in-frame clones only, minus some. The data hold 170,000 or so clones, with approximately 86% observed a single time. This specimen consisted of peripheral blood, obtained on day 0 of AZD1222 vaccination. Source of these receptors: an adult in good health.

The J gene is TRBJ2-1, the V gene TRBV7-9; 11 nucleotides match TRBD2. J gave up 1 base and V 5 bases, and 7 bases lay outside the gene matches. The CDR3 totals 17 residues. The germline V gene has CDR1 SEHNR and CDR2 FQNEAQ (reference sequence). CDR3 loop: CASSGTSGEGSYNEQFF. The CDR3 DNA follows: TGTGCCAGCAGCGGGACTAGCGGCGAGGGGTCCTACAATGAGCAGTTCTTC.

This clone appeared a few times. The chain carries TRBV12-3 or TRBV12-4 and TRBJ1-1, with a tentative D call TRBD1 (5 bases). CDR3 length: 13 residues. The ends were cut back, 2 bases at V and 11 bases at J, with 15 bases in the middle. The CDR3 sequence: CASSLLQGFKAFF. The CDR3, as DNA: TGTGCCAGCAGTTTACTGCAGGGTTTTAAGGCTTTCTTT.

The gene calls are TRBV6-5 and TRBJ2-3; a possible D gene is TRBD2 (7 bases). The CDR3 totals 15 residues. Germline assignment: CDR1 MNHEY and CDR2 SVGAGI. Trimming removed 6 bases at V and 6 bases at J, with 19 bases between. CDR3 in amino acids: CASSRHQGGDDTQYF. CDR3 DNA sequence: TGTGCCAGCAGCCGGCACCAAGGGGGGGACGATACGCAGTATTTT.

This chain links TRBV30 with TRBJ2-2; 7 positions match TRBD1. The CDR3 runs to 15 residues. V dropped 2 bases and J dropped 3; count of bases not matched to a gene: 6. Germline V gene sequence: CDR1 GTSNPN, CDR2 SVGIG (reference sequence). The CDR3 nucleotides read TGTGCCTGGAGTAAGACAGGGTTGTACACCGGGGAGCTGTTTTTT. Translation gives CAWSKTGLYTGELFF.

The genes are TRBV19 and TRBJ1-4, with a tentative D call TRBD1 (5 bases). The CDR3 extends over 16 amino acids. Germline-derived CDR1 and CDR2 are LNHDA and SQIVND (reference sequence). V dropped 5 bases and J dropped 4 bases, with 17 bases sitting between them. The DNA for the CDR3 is TGTGCCAGTAGTCTAACCTCGGGACCGATTAATGAAAAACTGTTTTTT. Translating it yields CASSLTSGPINEKLFF.

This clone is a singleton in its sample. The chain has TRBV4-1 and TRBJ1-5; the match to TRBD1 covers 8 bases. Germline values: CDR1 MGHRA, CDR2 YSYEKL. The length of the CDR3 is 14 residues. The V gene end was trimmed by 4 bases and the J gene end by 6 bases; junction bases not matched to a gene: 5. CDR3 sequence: CASSPRQGAQPQHF. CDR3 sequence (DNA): TGCGCCAGCAGCCCTCGCCAGGGGGCTCAGCCCCAGCATTTT.

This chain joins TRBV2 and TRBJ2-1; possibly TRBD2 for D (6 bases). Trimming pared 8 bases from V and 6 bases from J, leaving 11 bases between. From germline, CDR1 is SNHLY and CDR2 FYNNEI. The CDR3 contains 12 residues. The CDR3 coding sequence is TGTGCCAGCGCAATGGAGGGCAATGAGCAGTTCTTC. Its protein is CASAMEGNEQFF.

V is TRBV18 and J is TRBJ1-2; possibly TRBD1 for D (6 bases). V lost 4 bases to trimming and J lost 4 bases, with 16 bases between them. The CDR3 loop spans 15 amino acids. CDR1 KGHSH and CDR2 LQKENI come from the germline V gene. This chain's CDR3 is CASSHGGGDSYGYTF. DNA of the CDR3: TGTGCCAGCTCACACGGGGGGGGCGATTCCTATGGCTACACCTTC.

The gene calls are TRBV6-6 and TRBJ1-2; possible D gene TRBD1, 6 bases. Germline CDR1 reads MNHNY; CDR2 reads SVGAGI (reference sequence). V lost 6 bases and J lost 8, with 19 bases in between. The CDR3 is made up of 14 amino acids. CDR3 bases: TGTGCCAGCAGGGCCGGCCCGGGGGCAGGAGGCTACACCTTC. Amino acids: CASRAGPGAGGYTF.

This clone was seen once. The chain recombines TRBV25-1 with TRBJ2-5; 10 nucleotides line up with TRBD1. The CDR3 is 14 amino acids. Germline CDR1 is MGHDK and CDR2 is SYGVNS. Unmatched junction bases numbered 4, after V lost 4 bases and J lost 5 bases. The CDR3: CASSAGTGVETQYF. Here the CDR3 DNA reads TGTGCCAGCAGTGCCGGGACAGGGGTGGAGACCCAGTACTTC.

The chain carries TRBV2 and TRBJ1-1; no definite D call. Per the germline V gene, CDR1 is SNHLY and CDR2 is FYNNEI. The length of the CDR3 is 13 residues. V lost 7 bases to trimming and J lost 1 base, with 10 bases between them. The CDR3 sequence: CASINFPNTEAFF. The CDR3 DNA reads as TGTGCCAGCATAAACTTCCCGAACACTGAAGCTTTCTTT.

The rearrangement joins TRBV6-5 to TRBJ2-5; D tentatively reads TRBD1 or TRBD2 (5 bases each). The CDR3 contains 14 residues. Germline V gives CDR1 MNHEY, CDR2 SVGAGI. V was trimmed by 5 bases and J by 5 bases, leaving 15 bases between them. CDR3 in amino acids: CASSPLDTGETQYF. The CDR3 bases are TGTGCCAGCAGTCCCTTGGACACGGGGGAGACCCAGTACTTC.

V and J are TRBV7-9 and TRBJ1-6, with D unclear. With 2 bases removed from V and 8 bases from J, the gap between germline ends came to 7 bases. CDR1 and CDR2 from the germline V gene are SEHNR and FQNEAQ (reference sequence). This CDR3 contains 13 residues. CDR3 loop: CASSLNGDSPLHF. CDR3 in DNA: TGTGCCAGCAGCTTAAATGGAGATTCACCCCTCCACTTT.

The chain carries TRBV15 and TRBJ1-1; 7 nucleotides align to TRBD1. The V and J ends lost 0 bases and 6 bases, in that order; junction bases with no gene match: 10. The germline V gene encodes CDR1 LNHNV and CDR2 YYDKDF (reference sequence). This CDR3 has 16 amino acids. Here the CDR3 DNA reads TGTGCCACCAGCAGAGAGGTTAGACAGGGTCTCTCTGAAGCTTTCTTT. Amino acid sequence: CATSREVRQGLSEAFF.

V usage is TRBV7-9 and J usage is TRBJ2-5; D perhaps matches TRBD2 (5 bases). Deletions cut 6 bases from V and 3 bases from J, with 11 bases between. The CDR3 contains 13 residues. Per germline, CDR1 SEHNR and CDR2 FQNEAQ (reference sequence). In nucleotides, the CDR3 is TGTGCCAGCAGTTGGACTCCCGAAGAGACCCAGTACTTC. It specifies CASSWTPEETQYF. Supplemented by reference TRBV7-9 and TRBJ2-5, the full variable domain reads DTGVSQNPRHKITKRGQNVTFRCDPISEHNRLYWYRQTLGQGPEFLTYFQNEAQLEKSRLLSDRFSAERPKGSFSTLEIQRTEQGDSAMYLCASSWTPEETQYFGPGTRLLVL.

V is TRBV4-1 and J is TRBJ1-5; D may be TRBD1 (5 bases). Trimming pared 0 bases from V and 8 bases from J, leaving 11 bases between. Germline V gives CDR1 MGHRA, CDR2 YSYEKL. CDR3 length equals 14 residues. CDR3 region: CASSQEGTNKPQHF. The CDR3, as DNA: TGCGCCAGCAGCCAAGAGGGGACGAATAAGCCCCAGCATTTT.

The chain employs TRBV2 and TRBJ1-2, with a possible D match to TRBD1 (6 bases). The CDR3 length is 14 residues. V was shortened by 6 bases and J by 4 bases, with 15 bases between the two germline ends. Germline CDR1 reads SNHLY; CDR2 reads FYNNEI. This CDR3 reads CASRLAGAGYGYTF. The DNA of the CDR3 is TGTGCCAGCAGGTTGGCGGGGGCGGGCTATGGCTACACCTTC. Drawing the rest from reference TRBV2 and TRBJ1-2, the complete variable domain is EPEVTQTPSHQVTQMGQEVILRCVPISNHLYFYWYRQILGQKVEFLVSFYNNEISEKSEIFDDQFSVERPDGSNFTLKIRSTKLEDSAMYFCASRLAGAGYGYTFGSGTRLTVV.

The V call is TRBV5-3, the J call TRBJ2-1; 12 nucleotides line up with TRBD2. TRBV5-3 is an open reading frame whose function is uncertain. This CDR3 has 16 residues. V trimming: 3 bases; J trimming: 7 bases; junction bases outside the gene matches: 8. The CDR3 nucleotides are TGTGCCAGAAGCTCCTGGACTAGCGGGATAGTTAATGAGCAGTTCTTC. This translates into CARSSWTSGIVNEQFF.

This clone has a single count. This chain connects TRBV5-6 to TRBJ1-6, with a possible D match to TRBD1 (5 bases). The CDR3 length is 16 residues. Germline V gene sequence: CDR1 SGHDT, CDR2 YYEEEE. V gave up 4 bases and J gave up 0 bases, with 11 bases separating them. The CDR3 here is CASSPGGSSYNSPLHF. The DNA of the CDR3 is TGTGCCAGCAGCCCCGGGGGGAGCTCCTATAATTCACCCCTCCACTTT.

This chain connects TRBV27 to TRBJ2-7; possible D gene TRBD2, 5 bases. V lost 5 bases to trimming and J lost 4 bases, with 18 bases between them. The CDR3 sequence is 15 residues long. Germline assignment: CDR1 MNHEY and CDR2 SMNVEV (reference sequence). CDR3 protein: CASSPLLRVAYEQYF. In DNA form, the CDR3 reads TGTGCCAGCAGTCCCCTGTTGCGGGTGGCTTACGAGCAGTACTTC.

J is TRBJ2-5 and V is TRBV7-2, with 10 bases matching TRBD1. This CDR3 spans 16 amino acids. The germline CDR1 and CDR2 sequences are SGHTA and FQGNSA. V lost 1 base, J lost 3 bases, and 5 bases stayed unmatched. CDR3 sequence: CASSLGTGTGEETQYF. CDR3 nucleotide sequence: TGTGCCAGCAGCTTAGGGACCGGGACAGGGGAAGAGACCCAGTACTTC.

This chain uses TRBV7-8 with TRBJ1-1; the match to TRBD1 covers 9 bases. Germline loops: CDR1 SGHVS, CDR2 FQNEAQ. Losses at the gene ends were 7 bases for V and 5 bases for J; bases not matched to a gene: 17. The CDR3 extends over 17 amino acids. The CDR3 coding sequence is TGTGCCAGCACCTCCCCCGTCCCCGGACAGGGGAGGACTGAAGCTTTCTTT. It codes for CASTSPVPGQGRTEAFF.

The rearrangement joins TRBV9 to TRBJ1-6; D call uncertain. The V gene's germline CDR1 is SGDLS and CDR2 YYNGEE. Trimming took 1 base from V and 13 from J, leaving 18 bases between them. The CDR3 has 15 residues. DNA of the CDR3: TGTGCCAGCAGCGTAAGCACAGCGAAATCATCCCCCCTCCACTTT. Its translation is CASSVSTAKSSPLHF.

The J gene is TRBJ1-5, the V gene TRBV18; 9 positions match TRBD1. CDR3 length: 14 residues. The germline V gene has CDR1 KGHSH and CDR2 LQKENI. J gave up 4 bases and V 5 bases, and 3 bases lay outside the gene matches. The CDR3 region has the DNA TGTGCCAGCTCATCCGGACAGGGGAATCAGCCCCAGCATTTT. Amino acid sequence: CASSSGQGNQPQHF. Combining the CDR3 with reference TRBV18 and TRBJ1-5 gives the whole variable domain NAGVMQNPRHLVRRRGQEARLRCSPMKGHSHVYWYRQLPEEGLKFMVYLQKENIIDESGMPKERFSAEFPKEGPSILRIQQVVRGDSAAYFCASSSGQGNQPQHFGDGTRLSIL.

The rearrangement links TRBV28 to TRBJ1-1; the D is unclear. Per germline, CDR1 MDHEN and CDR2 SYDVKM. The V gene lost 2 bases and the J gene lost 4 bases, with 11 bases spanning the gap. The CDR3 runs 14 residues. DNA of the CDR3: TGTGCCAGCAGTTTACCTAAACCTGGCACTGAAGCTTTCTTT. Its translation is CASSLPKPGTEAFF.

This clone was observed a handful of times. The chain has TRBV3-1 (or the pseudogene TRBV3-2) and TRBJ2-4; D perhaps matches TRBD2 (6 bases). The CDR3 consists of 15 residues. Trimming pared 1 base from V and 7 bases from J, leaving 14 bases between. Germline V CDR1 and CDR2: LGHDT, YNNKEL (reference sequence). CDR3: CASSQGGLRANIQYF. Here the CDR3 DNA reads TGTGCCAGCAGCCAAGGAGGACTAAGGGCCAACATTCAGTACTTC.

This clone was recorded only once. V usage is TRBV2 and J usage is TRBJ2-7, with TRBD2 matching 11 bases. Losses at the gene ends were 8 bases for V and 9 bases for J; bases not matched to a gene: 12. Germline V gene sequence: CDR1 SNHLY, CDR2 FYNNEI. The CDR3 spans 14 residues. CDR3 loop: CASHELAGVTAQYF. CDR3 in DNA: TGTGCCAGCCACGAACTAGCGGGGGTGACGGCGCAGTACTTC.

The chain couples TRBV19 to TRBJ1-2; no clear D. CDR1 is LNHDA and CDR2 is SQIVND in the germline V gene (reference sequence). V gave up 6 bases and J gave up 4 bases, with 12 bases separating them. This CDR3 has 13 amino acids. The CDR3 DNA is TGTGCCAGTAGAGAAGGGTCTGGCTATGGCTACACCTTC. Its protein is CASREGSGYGYTF.

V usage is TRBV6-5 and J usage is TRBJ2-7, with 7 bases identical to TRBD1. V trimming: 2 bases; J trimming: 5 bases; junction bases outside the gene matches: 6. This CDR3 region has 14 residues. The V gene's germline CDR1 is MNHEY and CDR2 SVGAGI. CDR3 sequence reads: CASSYHRQGDEQYF. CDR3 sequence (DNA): TGTGCCAGCAGTTACCATAGACAGGGTGACGAGCAGTACTTC.

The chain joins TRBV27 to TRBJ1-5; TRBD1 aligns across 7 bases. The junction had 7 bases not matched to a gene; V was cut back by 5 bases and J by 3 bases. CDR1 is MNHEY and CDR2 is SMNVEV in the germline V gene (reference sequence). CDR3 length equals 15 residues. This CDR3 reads CASSPWDSPNQPQHF. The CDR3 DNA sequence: TGTGCCAGCAGTCCGTGGGACAGCCCCAATCAGCCCCAGCATTTT.